This paragraph reports one TCR beta chain. The antigen it recognizes is unknown. The read finishes 3 residues shy of the CDR3 end, and the germline J gene is used to complete it. Looking up the germline V gene (reference sequence) yields CDR1 LNHDA and CDR2 SQIVND. CDR3 length: 15 amino acids, cysteine to phenylalanine. The DNA covers only part of the CDR3, 36 bases in frame from base 1. The source of the sample is a study of T cells in women clearing cervical HPV infection (dated by TCRdb to 2016 to 2018). Background for the entire study: Cases were roughly 24 women with histologically confirmed HPV16-related CIN3 or worse, including a couple of invasive cancers. The exploratory proof-of-principle case-control study was nested within the Guanacaste HPV Natural History Study in Costa Rica and compared TCR repertoires across cervical HPV16 outcomes. Cases were matched to controls by age within five years and by the year the sample was collected. Median age was about 30 years in cases versus roughly 37 in controls, and baseline characteristics did not differ significantly. Five blinded duplicates per group were added as quality controls, giving around 60 samples: some 50 participants and approximately ten replicates. Blood from cases was drawn at the visit where the lesion was first identified, while blood from controls was drawn once the infection was no longer detected. Among cases, blood sampling occurred a median of roughly 150 days after lesion detection, with an interquartile range of roughly 85 to 200 days. Since only a few of the women had HLA typing available, the possibility that HLA type was acting as a confounder could not be ruled out. In the parent cohort, about 10,000 women aged 18 or older were enrolled in Guanacaste, Costa Rica, during 1993 to 1994 and were followed for more than 6 years. Controls were around 23 women whose single incident HPV16 infection cleared within 12 months without precancer or cancer developing.

Here is what the overall study found, with its caveats: Whether associations preceded infection or resulted from infection could not be shown with the cross-sectional design, and effector/memory subsets and HPV-specific T cells were not isolated. Lower TRBV6-7 relative abundance was observed in cases than in controls (around 0.1% versus 0.15%; Bonferroni P = 0.0008). Random forest classifiers combining richness and V gene abundances distinguished cases from controls with an estimated AUC of 0.7 to 0.85. Because the number of T cells per sample was unknown, the richness differences could reflect varying T-cell content rather than repertoire biology. TCR repertoire richness was significantly higher in CIN3+ cases than in controls across sequencing depths, while evenness did not differ.

Using the immunoSEQ assay, multiplex PCR amplified TCR beta CDR3 regions from an average of approximately 1,200 ng of genomic DNA per sample. The assay corrected primer bias using a complete synthetic TCR repertoire to establish an amplification baseline. The amplicons were sequenced on the Illumina platform. The authors processed their data as follows. Sequences were error-corrected by clustering with frequency ratios and a modified nearest-neighbor algorithm and were then analyzed in the immunoSEQ Analyzer with IMGT gene definitions. At each rarefaction depth, TCR richness and evenness were averaged across 20 rarefaction repeats, and any sample with fewer sequences than the depth was left out. Relative abundances of V, D and J genes were compared between groups using Wilcoxon rank sum tests, with FDR correction applied. An intraclass correlation of about 96% for TCR richness and an average of 76.4% across 66 gene segments were obtained from the blinded duplicates. TCRdb carries this immuneACCESS record with in-frame sequences only. Its versions omit some clonotypes, under half of them owing to an unresolved V gene in the studies checked, with the rest unexplained. D and trimming were read from the DNA, whereas the V and J calls and clone size are those reported in that table. The table of this sample itemizes around 40,000 clones. Clones ranked in the top ten supply just under 6.5% of the sample.

Every participant had a single incident cervical HPV16 infection, and women with prevalent HPV16 infections were excluded. Cervical HPV DNA was detected by MY09/MY11 PCR and genotyped by dot-blot hybridization. Roughly 16 mL of heparinized blood were centrifuged, and the buffy coat was split into aliquots, frozen at -30 degrees C, and then kept at -80 degrees C. QIAGEN kits were used to extract genomic DNA from the buffy coat specimens. Sequenced input: blood buffy coat. The chain joins TRBV19 to TRBJ1-1, with the D gene too uncertain to name. This sequence originates from a woman between 18 and 70 years old with a cervical HPV16 infection that either progressed to CIN3+ or cleared (not recorded which). For the CDR3, the sequence is CASSISSGRAETAFF. The covered CDR3 bases are TGTGCCAGTAGTATCTCTAGCGGGAGGGCGGAGACA.